A single sample gave rise to the 28 T cell receptor beta chains below, sequenced in a study of radiotherapy plus CTLA-4 blockade in lung cancer. Measured with immunoSEQ multiplex PCR; TCRdb has only the in-frame clones, and not every one. The sample records fewer than 150,000 clones, about 77% being singletons. The specimen was peripheral blood, collected from a patient treated with radiotherapy plus ipilimumab. The receptors stem from a human donor with non-small cell lung cancer who had a partial response to radiotherapy plus ipilimumab.

The CDR3 DNA reads as TGTGCCAGCAATAGTCAGAGTGGGGACTTTGGCTACACCTTC. Its translation is CASNSQSGDFGYTF. The gene calls are TRBV6-6 and TRBJ1-2; TRBD1 might be the D (5 bases). Germline-derived CDR1 and CDR2 are MNHNY and SVGAGI (reference sequence). Trimming took 7 bases from V and 7 from J, leaving 19 bases between them. This CDR3 has 14 residues.

The chain has TRBV11-2 and TRBJ1-2; TRBD1 is a possible D gene (5 bases). Germline V CDR1 and CDR2: SGHAT, FQNNGV. V lost 8 bases and J lost 5, with 15 bases in between. The length of the CDR3 is 13 residues. The CDR3 reads CASRPGGRYGYTF. CDR3 DNA: TGTGCCAGCCGGCCGGGGGGTAGGTATGGCTACACCTTC.

Only a few counts were recorded for this clone. This chain connects TRBV7-9 to TRBJ1-3; D not certain. The CDR3 length is 16 residues. With 1 base removed from V and 0 bases from J, the gap between germline ends came to 10 bases. Germline V gene lookup returns CDR1 SEHNR and CDR2 FQNEAQ (reference sequence). CDR3 protein: CASSLEHPVSGNTIYF. The CDR3 bases are TGTGCCAGCAGCTTAGAGCACCCGGTCTCTGGAAACACCATATATTTT.

This clone occurred once. The CDR3 is CASSSGTGTFYEQYV. DNA of the CDR3: TGTGCCAGCAGCTCCGGGACAGGGACCTTCTACGAGCAGTACGTC. The chain joins TRBV7-2 to TRBJ2-7; TRBD1 agrees at 9 bases. The J segment lost 3 bases and the V segment lost 4 bases, leaving 7 bases of the junction unmatched. CDR3 length: 15 residues. Germline values: CDR1 SGHTA, CDR2 FQGNSA.

J is TRBJ2-1 and V is TRBV10-3, with TRBD2 matching 8 bases. J was trimmed by 4 bases and V by 10 bases; bases with no gene match: 12. The CDR3 has 15 amino acids. Germline CDR1 is ENHRY and CDR2 is SYGVKD. CDR3 amino acids: CATRTGTSSYNEQFF. In DNA, the CDR3 is TGTGCCACCAGGACCGGGACTAGTAGTTACAATGAGCAGTTCTTC.

This sequence joins TRBV6-5 and TRBJ1-2; no clear D gene. Trimming took 7 bases from V and 3 from J, leaving 12 bases between them. The germline gives CDR1 MNHEY, CDR2 SVGAGI. This CDR3 region has 13 residues. Here the CDR3 DNA reads TGTGCCAGCACCCCGGGGATGGACTATGGCTACACCTTC. This gives the protein CASTPGMDYGYTF.

This clone has a handful of counts. The chain uses TRBV6-6 and TRBJ1-2; tentative D call: TRBD1 (6 bases). V lost 10 bases and J 7 bases, leaving 19 bases between the germline ends. CDR3 size: 13 residues. The V gene's germline CDR1 is MNHNY and CDR2 SVGAGI (reference sequence). DNA of the CDR3: TGTGCCACCAAGTTCAGAACAGGGTCTGGCTACACCTTC. Protein sequence: CATKFRTGSGYTF.

This chain uses TRBV28 with TRBJ1-2; D unclear. Deletions cut 3 bases from V and 4 bases from J, with 6 bases between. In germline, CDR1 is MDHEN, CDR2 SYDVKM. This CDR3 is built from 12 residues. CDR3 bases: TGTGCCAGCAGTTTCTCGGTCTATGGCTACACCTTC. Protein sequence: CASSFSVYGYTF.

This sequence joins TRBV7-9 and TRBJ2-7, with 10 bases aligning to TRBD1. V was pared by 2 bases and J by 2 bases, with 15 bases of the junction left unmatched. The CDR3 covers 19 residues. The germline V gene has CDR1 SEHNR and CDR2 FQNEAQ (reference sequence). CDR3 in amino acids: CASSLKGTGVTFVPYEQYF. The CDR3 DNA reads TGTGCCAGCAGCTTAAAGGGGACAGGGGTGACTTTCGTCCCCTACGAGCAGTACTTC. The variable domain in full, completed from reference TRBV7-9 and TRBJ2-7, reads DTGVSQNPRHKITKRGQNVTFRCDPISEHNRLYWYRQTLGQGPEFLTYFQNEAQLEKSRLLSDRFSAERPKGSFSTLEIQRTEQGDSAMYLCASSLKGTGVTFVPYEQYFGPGTRLTVT.

The V and J genes are TRBV2 and TRBJ2-7; weak D call: TRBD2 (6 bases). This CDR3 region has 14 residues. The germline gives CDR1 SNHLY, CDR2 FYNNEI. Trimming took 8 bases from V and 1 from J, leaving 15 bases between them. CDR3 amino acids: CASHRGRESYEQYF. Here the CDR3 DNA reads TGTGCCAGCCACCGAGGCCGGGAGTCCTACGAGCAGTACTTC.

J is TRBJ2-1 and V is TRBV7-2; D may be TRBD2 (6 bases). The CDR3 spans 14 residues. Germline V lookup: CDR1 SGHTA, CDR2 FQGNSA. Trimming stripped 3 bases from V and 3 bases from J, with 9 bases between. The CDR3 region has the DNA TGTGCCAGCAGCTTCGGGCGGGACTACAATGAGCAGTTCTTC. Amino acid sequence: CASSFGRDYNEQFF.

The chain recombines TRBV6-1 with TRBJ1-2; D is possibly TRBD1 (6 bases). This CDR3 region has 13 residues. The germline gives CDR1 MNHNS, CDR2 SASEGT. Trimming left V 9 bases short and J 2 bases short, with 13 bases between. The CDR3 DNA reads TGTGCCAGTGTTCCGGGACACAACTATGGCTACACCTTC. It encodes CASVPGHNYGYTF.

This sequence joins TRBV9 and TRBJ2-3, with 9 bases identical to TRBD2. CDR3 length: 16 amino acids. Germline V gives CDR1 SGDLS, CDR2 YYNGEE. J was trimmed by 3 bases and V by 2 bases; bases with no gene match: 7. The CDR3 reads CASSVSSGRGTDTQYF. The CDR3 DNA is TGTGCCAGCAGCGTCAGTAGCGGGAGAGGAACAGATACGCAGTATTTT.

The chain links TRBV4-1 to TRBJ1-1, with TRBD1 identical over 10 bases. The CDR3 extends over 15 amino acids. The junction had 3 bases not matched to a gene; V was cut back by 1 base and J by 4 bases. CDR1 MGHRA and CDR2 YSYEKL come from the germline V gene. CDR3 DNA sequence: TGCGCCAGCAGCCAAGCAGGACAGGGGGGCACTGAAGCTTTCTTT. Protein product: CASSQAGQGGTEAFF.

The chain has TRBV28 and TRBJ2-7; 7 bases match TRBD2. Germline V gene sequence: CDR1 MDHEN, CDR2 SYDVKM. The CDR3 runs to 16 residues. Germline trimming cut 2 bases from V and 0 bases from J; bases unmatched to any gene: 7. CDR3 bases: TGTGCCAGCAGTTTAAATCCTAGCGGCAACTCCTACGAGCAGTACTTC. Translation: CASSLNPSGNSYEQYF.

The chain carries TRBV5-1 and TRBJ2-2, with D perhaps matching TRBD1 (6 bases). CDR3 length: 16 amino acids. Deletions cut 7 bases from V and 0 bases from J, with 16 bases between. Germline CDR1 is SGHRS and CDR2 is YFSETQ. CDR3 sequence reads: CASEVGQSANTGELFF. DNA for the CDR3: TGCGCCAGCGAAGTTGGACAGTCAGCGAACACCGGGGAGCTGTTTTTT. The full variable domain, completed using reference TRBV5-1 and TRBJ2-2, is KAGVTQTPRYLIKTRGQQVTLSCSPISGHRSVSWYQQTPGQGLQFLFEYFSETQRNKGNFPGRFSGRQFSNSRSEMNVSTLELGDSALYLCASEVGQSANTGELFFGEGSRLTVL.

This chain links TRBV7-3 with TRBJ2-1; weak D call: TRBD1 (6 bases). The V end was cut by 5 bases, the J end by 9 bases, with 14 bases between. Germline V lookup: CDR1 SGHTA, CDR2 FQGTGA. The CDR3 loop spans 13 amino acids. Here the CDR3 reads CASSPGRGSEQFF. The CDR3 coding sequence is TGTGCCAGCAGCCCTGGCAGGGGAAGTGAGCAGTTCTTC.

This clone was counted a few times. The rearrangement joins TRBV28 to TRBJ1-4; TRBD1 is a possible D gene (5 bases). The V end lost 6 bases, the J end lost 11 bases, and 22 bases lay between the germline ends. The CDR3 length is 15 residues. Per the germline V gene, CDR1 is MDHEN and CDR2 is SYDVKM. In DNA, the CDR3 is TGTGCCAGCAGGGAGCGAGGCCCCCGGCGACAGAAACTGTTTTTT. Its translation is CASRERGPRRQKLFF. Complete variable domain (other parts from reference TRBV28 and TRBJ1-4): DVKVTQSSRYLVKRTGEKVFLECVQDMDHENMFWYRQDPGLGLRLIYFSYDVKMKEKGDIPEGYSVSREKKERFSLILESASTNQTSMYLCASRERGPRRQKLFFGSGTQLSVL.

A note on this clone: Other DNA sequences in the sample encode the same CDR3. The chain combines TRBV6-6 with TRBJ1-4; 9 bases fit TRBD1. The CDR3 runs to 14 residues. Losses at the gene ends were 5 bases for V and 8 bases for J; bases not matched to a gene: 6. CDR1 MNHNY and CDR2 SVGAGI come from the germline V gene (reference sequence). The CDR3 sequence: CASSLTGGDEKLFF. CDR3 coding DNA: TGTGCCAGCAGTCTGACAGGGGGGGACGAAAAACTGTTTTTT.

The table lists this clone with a few counts. The chain carries TRBV19 and TRBJ1-2; 8 bases line up with TRBD1. The CDR3 consists of 14 residues. Germline lookup yields CDR1 LNHDA and CDR2 SQIVND (reference sequence). The V and J ends lost 6 bases and 1 base, in that order; junction bases with no gene match: 4. CDR3 sequence: CASSEDRDNYGYTF. The CDR3 bases are TGTGCCAGTAGCGAGGACAGGGATAACTATGGCTACACCTTC.

This chain uses TRBV6-5 with TRBJ2-7; D is ambiguous. V was clipped by 3 bases and J by 1 base, with 7 bases between them. The CDR3 length is 13 residues. Germline CDR1 reads MNHEY; CDR2 reads SVGAGI. The CDR3 region has the DNA TGTGCCAGCAGTTATCGGGTTTCCTACGAGCAGTACTTC. This gives the protein CASSYRVSYEQYF.

V is TRBV6-1 and J is TRBJ2-3; TRBD2 aligns across 8 bases. Germline V gene data show CDR1 as MNHNS and CDR2 as SASEGT. The CDR3 sequence is 15 residues long. V was clipped by 6 bases and J by 4 bases; unmatched bases: 9. DNA of the CDR3: TGTGCCAGCAGATCCGTAGCGGGAAGGTCAGATACGCAGTATTTT. Amino acid sequence: CASRSVAGRSDTQYF.

This sequence joins TRBV4-1 and TRBJ2-1; no clear D gene. This CDR3 spans 12 amino acids. Trimming removed 0 bases at V and 10 bases at J, with 7 bases between. Per germline, CDR1 MGHRA and CDR2 YSYEKL. The CDR3 protein is CASSQDSREQFF. In nucleotides, the CDR3 is TGCGCCAGCAGCCAAGATTCGCGGGAGCAGTTCTTC.

The chain links TRBV28 to TRBJ1-3; D not certain. This CDR3 is built from 14 residues. Looked up from germline, CDR1 is MDHEN and CDR2 is SYDVKM. With 6 bases removed from V and 4 bases from J, the gap between germline ends came to 13 bases. The CDR3 DNA sequence: TGTGCCAGCAGGAACCGCGGGTCCGGAAACACCATATATTTT. Translation gives CASRNRGSGNTIYF.

The V gene is TRBV7-8, the J gene TRBJ1-1; D call uncertain. In germline, CDR1 is SGHVS, CDR2 FQNEAQ. V lost 4 bases and J 0 bases, leaving 9 bases between the germline ends. The CDR3 has 14 amino acids. As DNA, the CDR3 is TGTGCCAGCAGCTCCCGGTCGGTGAACACTGAAGCTTTCTTT. Its translation is CASSSRSVNTEAFF.

The CDR3 spells CASSFGENTEAFF. In DNA, the CDR3 is TGTGCCAGCAGCTTTGGAGAGAACACTGAAGCTTTCTTT. V and J are TRBV7-8 and TRBJ1-1; D is ambiguous. Germline V gene sequence: CDR1 SGHVS, CDR2 FQNEAQ. The V end was cut by 3 bases, the J end by 1 base, with 6 bases between. CDR3 length equals 13 residues. Based on the CDR3 plus reference TRBV7-8 and TRBJ1-1, the full variable domain is GAGVSQSPRYKVAKRGQDVALRCDPISGHVSLFWYQQALGQGPEFLTYFQNEAQLDKSGLPSDRFFAERPEGSVSTLKIQRTQQEDSAVYLCASSFGENTEAFFGQGTRLTVV.

The chain recombines TRBV5-1 with TRBJ2-1; TRBD2 is a possible D gene (6 bases). The CDR3 is 14 residues long. CDR1 and CDR2 from the germline V gene are SGHRS and YFSETQ. Trimming cost V 4 bases and J 9 bases, with 17 bases left between them. DNA of the CDR3: TGCGCCAGCAGCCCGTTGGAGGGCCATTTTGAGCAGTTCTTC. Translating gives CASSPLEGHFEQFF.

The V and J genes are TRBV6-1 and TRBJ2-7; tentatively, D is TRBD1 (6 bases). The CDR3 totals 12 residues. V was trimmed by 6 bases and J by 7 bases, leaving 13 bases between them. CDR1 and CDR2 (germline): MNHNS, SASEGT. CDR3 sequence: CASRRNRDEQYF. CDR3 coding DNA: TGTGCCAGCAGGCGTAACAGGGATGAGCAGTACTTC.